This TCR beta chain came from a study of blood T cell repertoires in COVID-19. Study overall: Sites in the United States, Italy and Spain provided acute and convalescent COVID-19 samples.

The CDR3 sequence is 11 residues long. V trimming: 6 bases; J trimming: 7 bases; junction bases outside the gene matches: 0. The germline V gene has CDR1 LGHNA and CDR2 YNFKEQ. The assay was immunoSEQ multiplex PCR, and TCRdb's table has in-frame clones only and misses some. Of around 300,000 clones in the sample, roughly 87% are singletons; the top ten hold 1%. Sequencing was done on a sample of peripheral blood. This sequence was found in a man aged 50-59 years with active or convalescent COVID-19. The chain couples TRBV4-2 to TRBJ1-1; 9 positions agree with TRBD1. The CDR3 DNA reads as TGTGCCAGCAGGACAGGGGGTGAAGCTTTCTTT. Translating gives CASRTGGEAFF.